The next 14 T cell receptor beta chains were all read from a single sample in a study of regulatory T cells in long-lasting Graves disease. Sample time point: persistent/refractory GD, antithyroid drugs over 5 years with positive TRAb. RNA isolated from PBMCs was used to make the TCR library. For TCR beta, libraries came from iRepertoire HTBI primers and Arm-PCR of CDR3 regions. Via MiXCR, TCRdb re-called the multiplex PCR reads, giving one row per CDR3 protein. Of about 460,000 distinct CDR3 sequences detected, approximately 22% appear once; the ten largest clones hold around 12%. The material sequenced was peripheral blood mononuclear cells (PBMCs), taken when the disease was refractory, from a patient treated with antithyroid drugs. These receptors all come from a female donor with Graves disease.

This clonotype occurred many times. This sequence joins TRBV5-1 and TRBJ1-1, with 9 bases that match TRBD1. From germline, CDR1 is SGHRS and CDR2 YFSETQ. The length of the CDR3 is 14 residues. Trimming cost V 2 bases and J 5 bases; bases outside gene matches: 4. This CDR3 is CASSFTGQGTEAFF. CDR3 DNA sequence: TGCGCCAGCAGCTTTACAGGACAGGGGACTGAAGCTTTCTTT.

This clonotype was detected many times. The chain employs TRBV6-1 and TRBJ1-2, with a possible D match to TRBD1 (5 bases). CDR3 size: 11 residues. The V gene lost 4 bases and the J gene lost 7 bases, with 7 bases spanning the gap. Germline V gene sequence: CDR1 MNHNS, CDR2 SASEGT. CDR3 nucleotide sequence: TGTGCCAGCAGTGGGGGGTTTGGCTACACCTTC. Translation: CASSGGFGYTF.

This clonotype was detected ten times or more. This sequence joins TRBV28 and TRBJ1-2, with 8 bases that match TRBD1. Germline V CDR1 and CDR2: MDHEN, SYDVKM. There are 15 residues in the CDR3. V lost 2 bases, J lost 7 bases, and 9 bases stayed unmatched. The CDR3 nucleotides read TGTGCCAGCAGTTTACCGGGACAGGCATTTTCTGGCTACACCTTC. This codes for CASSLPGQAFSGYTF.

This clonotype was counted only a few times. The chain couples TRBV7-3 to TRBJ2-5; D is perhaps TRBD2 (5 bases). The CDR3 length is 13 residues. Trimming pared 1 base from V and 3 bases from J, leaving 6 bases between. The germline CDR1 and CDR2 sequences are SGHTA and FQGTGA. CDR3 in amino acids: CASSLNGKETQYF. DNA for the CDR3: TGTGCCAGCAGCTTAAACGGGAAAGAGACCCAGTACTTC.

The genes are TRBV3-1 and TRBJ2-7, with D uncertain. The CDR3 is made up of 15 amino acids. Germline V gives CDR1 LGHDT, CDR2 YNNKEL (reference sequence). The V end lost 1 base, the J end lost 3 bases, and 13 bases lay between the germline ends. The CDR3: CASSQGEASHYEQYF. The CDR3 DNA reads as TGTGCCAGCAGCCAAGGCGAGGCGTCCCACTACGAGCAGTACTTC.

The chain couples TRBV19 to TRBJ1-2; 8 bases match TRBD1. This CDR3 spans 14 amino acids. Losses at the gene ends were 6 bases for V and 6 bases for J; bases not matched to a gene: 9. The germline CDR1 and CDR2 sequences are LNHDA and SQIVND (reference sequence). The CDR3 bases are TGTGCCAGTAGCGCTACAGGGGGGGGAGATGGCTACACCTTC. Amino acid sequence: CASSATGGGDGYTF.

This CDR3 is CASSQGGSLASRTGELFF. DNA for the CDR3: TGTGCCAGCAGCCAAGGTGGTAGCTTGGCGAGTCGGACCGGGGAGCTGTTTTTT. V is TRBV4-2 and J is TRBJ2-2; no firm D call. In germline, CDR1 is LGHNA, CDR2 YNFKEQ. The CDR3 has 18 residues. V was cut by 1 base and J by 5 bases, with 20 bases left in between.

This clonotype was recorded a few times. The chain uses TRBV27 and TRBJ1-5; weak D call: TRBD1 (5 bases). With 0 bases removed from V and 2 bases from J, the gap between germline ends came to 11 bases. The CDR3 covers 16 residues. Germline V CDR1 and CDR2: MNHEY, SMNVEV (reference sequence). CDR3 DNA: TGTGCCAGCAGTTTATCGGCCGGGGGAGGCAATCAGCCCCAGCATTTT. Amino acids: CASSLSAGGGNQPQHF.

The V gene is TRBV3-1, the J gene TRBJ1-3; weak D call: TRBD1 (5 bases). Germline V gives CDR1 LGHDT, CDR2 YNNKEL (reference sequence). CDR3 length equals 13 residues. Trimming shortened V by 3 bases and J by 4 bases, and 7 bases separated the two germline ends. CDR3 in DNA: TGTGCCAGCAGCCAGGGGGTCGGAAACACCATATATTTT. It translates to CASSQGVGNTIYF.

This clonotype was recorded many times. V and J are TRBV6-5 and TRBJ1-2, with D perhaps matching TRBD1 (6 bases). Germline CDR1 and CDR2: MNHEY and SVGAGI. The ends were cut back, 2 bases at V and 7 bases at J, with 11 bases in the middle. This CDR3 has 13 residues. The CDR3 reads CASSYNREGGYTF. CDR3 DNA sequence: TGTGCCAGCAGTTACAACAGGGAGGGTGGCTACACCTTC.

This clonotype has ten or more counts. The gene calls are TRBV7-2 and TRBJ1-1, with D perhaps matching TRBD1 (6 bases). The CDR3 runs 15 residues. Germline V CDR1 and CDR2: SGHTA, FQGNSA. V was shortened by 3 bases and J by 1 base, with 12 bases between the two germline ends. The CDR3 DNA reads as TGTGCCAGCAGCTTTGGGCTGGGACAGAACACTGAAGCTTTCTTT. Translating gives CASSFGLGQNTEAFF.

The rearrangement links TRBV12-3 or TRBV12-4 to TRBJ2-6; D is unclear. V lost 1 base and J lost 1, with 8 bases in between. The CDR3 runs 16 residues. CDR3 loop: CASSLGGTSGANVLTF. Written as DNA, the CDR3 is TGTGCCAGCAGTTTAGGCGGAACTTCTGGGGCCAACGTCCTGACTTTC.

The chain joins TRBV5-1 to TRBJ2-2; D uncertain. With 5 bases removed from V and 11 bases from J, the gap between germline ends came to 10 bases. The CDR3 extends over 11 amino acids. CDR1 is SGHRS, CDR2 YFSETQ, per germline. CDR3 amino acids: CASSLGAELFF. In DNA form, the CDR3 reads TGCGCCAGCAGTTTAGGAGCAGAGCTGTTTTTT.

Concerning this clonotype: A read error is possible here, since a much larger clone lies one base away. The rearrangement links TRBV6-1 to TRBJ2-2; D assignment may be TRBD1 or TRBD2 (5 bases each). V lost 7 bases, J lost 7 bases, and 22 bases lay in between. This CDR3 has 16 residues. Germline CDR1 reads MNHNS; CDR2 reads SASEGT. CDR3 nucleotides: TGTGCCAGCAACCGCCGGTGGGGGTTACGGTTCGGGGAGCTGTTTTTT. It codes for CASNRRWGLRFGELFF.